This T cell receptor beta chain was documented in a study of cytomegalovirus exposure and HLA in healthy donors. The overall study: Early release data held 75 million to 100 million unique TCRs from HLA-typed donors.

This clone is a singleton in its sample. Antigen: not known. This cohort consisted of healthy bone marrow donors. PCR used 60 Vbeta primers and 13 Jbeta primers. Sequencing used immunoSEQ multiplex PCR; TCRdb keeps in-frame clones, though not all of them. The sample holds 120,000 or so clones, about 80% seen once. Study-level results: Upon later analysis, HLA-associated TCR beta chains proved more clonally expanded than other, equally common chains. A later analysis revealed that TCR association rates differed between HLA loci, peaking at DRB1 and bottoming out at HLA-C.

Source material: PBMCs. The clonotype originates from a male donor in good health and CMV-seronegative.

CDR3 coding DNA: TGTGCCAGTAGTGGCCCGGGGAATACGCAGTATTTT. It yields the protein CASSGPGNTQYF. V and J are TRBV19 and TRBJ2-3, with TRBD2 as a possible D gene (5 bases). The CDR3 length is 12 residues. Germline-derived CDR1 and CDR2 are LNHDA and SQIVND (reference sequence). Trimming stripped 5 bases from V and 7 bases from J, with 10 bases between.